The present T cell receptor beta chain was sequenced within a study of blood T cell repertoires in COVID-19. Per germline, CDR1 LGHDT and CDR2 YNNKEL (reference sequence). The CDR3 sequence is 14 residues long. V was pared by 4 bases and J by 4 bases, with 4 bases of the junction left unmatched. In the authors' workflow: How many nucleated cells were present was estimated from reference gene primer amplification. Some clones are missing from TCRdb's copy, which holds only in-frame ones; the method was immunoSEQ multiplex PCR. V and J calls and clone size are as listed in that table; D and trimming were resolved from the DNA. The sample records roughly 410,000 clones, about 89% being singletons.

The TCR comes from a woman aged 55 to 70 with COVID-19, enrolled during active disease. Sequencing was performed on peripheral blood. The chain employs TRBV3-1 (or the pseudogene TRBV3-2) and TRBJ2-5, with 9 bases fitting TRBD1. The CDR3 coding sequence is TGTGCCAGCAGCCTATACAGGGGGCTAGAGACCCAGTACTTC. The encoded protein is CASSLYRGLETQYF.